This T cell receptor beta chain was captured by sequencing in a study of control samples from healthy donors and cancer patients. V was trimmed by 3 bases and J by 2 bases, leaving 17 bases between them. The germline V gene has CDR1 SGHRS and CDR2 YFSETQ. The CDR3 sequence is 16 residues long. Profiled with immunoSEQ multiplex PCR; TCRdb holds only in-frame clones, not every one. Among tens of thousands of clones listed, over 85% were seen once. The receptor was derived from a woman between 40 and 50 years old with lung cancer. The sample taken for sequencing was PBMCs. The chain recombines TRBV5-1 with TRBJ1-2; TRBD1 is a possible D gene (6 bases). The CDR3 is CASSSPQGTLNYGYTF. The CDR3 DNA sequence: TGCGCCAGCAGCTCTCCCCAGGGGACACTCAACTATGGCTACACCTTC.